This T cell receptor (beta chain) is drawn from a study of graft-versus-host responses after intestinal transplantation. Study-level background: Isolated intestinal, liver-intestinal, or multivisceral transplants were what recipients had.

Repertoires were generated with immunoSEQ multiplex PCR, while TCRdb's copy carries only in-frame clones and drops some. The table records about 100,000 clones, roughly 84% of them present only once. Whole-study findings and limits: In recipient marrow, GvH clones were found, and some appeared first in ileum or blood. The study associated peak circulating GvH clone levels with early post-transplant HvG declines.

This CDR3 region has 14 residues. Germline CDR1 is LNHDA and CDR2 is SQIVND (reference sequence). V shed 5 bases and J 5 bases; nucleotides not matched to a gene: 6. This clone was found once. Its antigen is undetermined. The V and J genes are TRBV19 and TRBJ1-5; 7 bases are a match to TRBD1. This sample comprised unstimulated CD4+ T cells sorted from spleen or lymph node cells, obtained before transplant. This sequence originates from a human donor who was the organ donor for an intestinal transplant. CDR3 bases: TGTGCCAGTAGTCAGGGACAGCAACATCAGCCCCAGCATTTT. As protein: CASSQGQQHQPQHF.